This T cell receptor beta chain was retrieved from a study of shared clonotypes between healthy human individuals. About the study: Three plates were used per donor for CD4 naive, three for CD4 memory, two for CD8 naive and one for CD8 memory. The study's findings and limits: Among donors, sharing of clonotypes was expected to be affected by sequencing depth.

In regard to this clone: Its antigen is not known.

The table came from immunoSEQ multiplex PCR; TCRdb's copy has only in-frame clones and leaves some out. The sample lists about 2,200,000 clones, under 95% occurring once. The CDR3 is 15 amino acids. Germline CDR1 is SGHVS and CDR2 is FNYEAQ. The V end was cut by 6 bases, the J end by 0 bases, with 14 bases between. Cells designated naive CD8 were CD45RO-negative and were positively selected for CCR7, with terminally differentiated effector memory CD45RA+ cells excluded. Donors were healthy HIV-negative adults without recent acute infections or vaccinations. The chain has TRBV7-6 and TRBJ1-1; D may be TRBD1 (5 bases). This TCR derives from a man younger than 35 in good health. Some clones in this sample may be carry-over from other donors' samples. Sequenced: naive CD8+ T cells from PBMCs. For the CDR3, the DNA is TGTGCCAGCAGTCCCAACAGGAACATGAACACTGAAGCTTTCTTT. It translates to CASSPNRNMNTEAFF.